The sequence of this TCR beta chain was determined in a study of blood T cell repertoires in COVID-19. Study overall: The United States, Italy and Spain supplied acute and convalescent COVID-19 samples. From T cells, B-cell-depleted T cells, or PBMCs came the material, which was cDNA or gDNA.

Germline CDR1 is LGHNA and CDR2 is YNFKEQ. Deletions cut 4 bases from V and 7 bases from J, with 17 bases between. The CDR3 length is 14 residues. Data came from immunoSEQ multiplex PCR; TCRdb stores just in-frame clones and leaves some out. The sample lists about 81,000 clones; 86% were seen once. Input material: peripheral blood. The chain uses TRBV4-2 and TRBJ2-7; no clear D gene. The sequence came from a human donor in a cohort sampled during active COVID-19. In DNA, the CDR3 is TGTGCCAGCAGCCTACAAGGTGAGGCTGGTGAGCAGTACTTC. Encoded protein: CASSLQGEAGEQYF.